The 27 T cell receptor beta chains reported below all come from one sample, sequenced in a study of OX40 agonist ivuxolimab in advanced cancers. Clones were read by immunoSEQ multiplex PCR, and TCRdb kept only the in-frame ones, dropping some. Of 25,000 to 35,000 clones listed, more than 70% are singletons. This material consisted of CD4+ or CD8+ T cells sorted from blood, taken in a trial of the OX40 agonist ivuxolimab. The origin of the receptors is an adult with an advanced solid tumor such as melanoma, head and neck, liver or kidney cancer.

This rearrangement joins TRBV4-1 to TRBJ1-1, with D maybe TRBD1 (6 bases). V was shortened by 1 base and J by 4 bases, with 13 bases between the two germline ends. Germline V CDR1 and CDR2: MGHRA, YSYEKL. The CDR3 spans 15 residues. The CDR3 DNA is TGCGCCAGCAGCCAAGCAGGGGAGACGGTCACTGAAGCTTTCTTT. It translates to CASSQAGETVTEAFF.

The V call is TRBV29-1, the J call TRBJ2-6; D is unclear. The CDR3 sequence is 15 residues long. V was shortened by 3 bases and J by 12 bases, with 21 bases between the two germline ends. In germline, CDR1 is SQVTM, CDR2 ANQGSEA. The CDR3 loop is CSVEVVQAPSRVLTF. The CDR3 region has the DNA TGCAGCGTTGAGGTTGTGCAGGCCCCCTCTCGCGTCCTGACTTTC.

The chain joins TRBV5-1 to TRBJ2-7, with no clear D. Trimming took 0 bases from V and 7 from J, leaving 14 bases between them. This CDR3 has 14 residues. Per the germline V gene, CDR1 is SGHRS and CDR2 is YFSETQ. CDR3 loop: CASSLVGILQEQYF. The CDR3 DNA reads TGCGCCAGCAGCTTGGTTGGTATCTTACAAGAGCAGTACTTC.

This clone was counted a single time. J is TRBJ2-1 and V is TRBV6-6; D is perhaps TRBD1 (6 bases). Germline values: CDR1 MNHNY, CDR2 SVGAGI (reference sequence). This CDR3 spans 13 amino acids. V lost 2 bases, J lost 15 bases, and 17 bases lay in between. The DNA of the CDR3 is TGTGCCAGCAGTTACAGGGGGTTCCCCCCCGCGTTCTTC. It specifies CASSYRGFPPAFF.

This clone is deemed medium-sized. The V gene is TRBV4-3, the J gene TRBJ1-1; no firm D call. Looked up from germline, CDR1 is LGHNA and CDR2 is YSLEER. V shed 0 bases and J shed 3 bases, with 14 bases lying between them. There are 16 residues in the CDR3. CDR3 DNA sequence: TGCGCCAGCAGCCAAGATAGGAGAGGGTCGGACACTGAAGCTTTCTTT. Protein sequence: CASSQDRRGSDTEAFF.

This clone was observed a single time. J is TRBJ2-1 and V is TRBV11-2, with a tentative D call TRBD2 (5 bases). This CDR3 is built from 13 residues. V lost 1 base and J 8 bases, leaving 9 bases between the germline ends. Germline CDR1 SGHAT, CDR2 FQNNGV. Here the CDR3 DNA reads TGTGCCAGCAGCTTAGGGACTGTGGATGAGCAGTTCTTC. Its protein product is CASSLGTVDEQFF.

This chain connects TRBV6-1 to TRBJ2-1; D unclear. CDR1 MNHNS and CDR2 SASEGT come from the germline V gene. The CDR3 runs to 14 residues. The V gene lost 0 bases and the J gene lost 7 bases, with 10 bases spanning the gap. The CDR3 spells CASSEALRLNEQFF. The CDR3 coding sequence is TGTGCCAGCAGTGAAGCGCTTCGACTTAATGAGCAGTTCTTC.

The V call is TRBV5-6, the J call TRBJ2-1; D uncertain. Germline-derived CDR1 and CDR2 are SGHDT and YYEEEE. The CDR3 loop spans 14 amino acids. V lost 1 base, J lost 3 bases, and 8 bases lay in between. CDR3 residues: CASSLWVGYNEQFF. The CDR3 nucleotides are TGTGCCAGCAGCTTGTGGGTCGGCTACAATGAGCAGTTCTTC. Drawing the rest from reference TRBV5-6 and TRBJ2-1, the complete variable domain is DAGVTQSPTHLIKTRGQQVTLRCSPKSGHDTVSWYQQALGQGPQFIFQYYEEEERQRGNFPDRFSGHQFPNYSSELNVNALLLGDSALYLCASSLWVGYNEQFFGPGTRLTVL.

The V call is TRBV5-1, the J call TRBJ1-1; D ambiguous. The CDR3 runs to 13 residues. CDR1 and CDR2 (germline): SGHRS, YFSETQ. V lost 0 bases to trimming and J lost 1 base, with 4 bases between them. The CDR3 nucleotides are TGCGCCAGCAGCTTGGACACGAACACTGAAGCTTTCTTT. It translates to CASSLDTNTEAFF.

V and J are TRBV9 and TRBJ2-2; D is unclear. Germline CDR1 is SGDLS and CDR2 is YYNGEE. V dropped 4 bases and J dropped 7 bases, with 14 bases sitting between them. This CDR3 has 14 residues. CDR3 region: CASSPPWNFGELFF. The CDR3 coding sequence is TGTGCCAGCAGCCCCCCCTGGAATTTCGGGGAGCTGTTTTTT.

V usage is TRBV7-9 and J usage is TRBJ1-4; unclear D gene. CDR1 SEHNR and CDR2 FQNEAQ come from the germline V gene (reference sequence). This CDR3 has 14 residues. The V end was cut by 5 bases, the J end by 1 base, with 8 bases between. Here the CDR3 DNA reads TGTGCCAGCAGCCCGACACTAACTAATGAAAAACTGTTTTTT. Its protein is CASSPTLTNEKLFF.

The rearrangement uses TRBV27 and TRBJ1-2; a weak D match, TRBD1 (5 bases). Germline-derived CDR1 and CDR2 are MNHEY and SMNVEV (reference sequence). The length of the CDR3 is 15 residues. Trimming removed 2 bases at V and 7 bases at J, with 17 bases between. CDR3 sequence reads: CASSLRGELLAGYTF. Written as DNA, the CDR3 is TGTGCCAGCAGTTTAAGGGGCGAACTCTTAGCTGGCTACACCTTC.

The CDR3 spells CASRKLAGGPNEQFF. CDR3 DNA sequence: TGTGCCAGCCGGAAACTAGCGGGGGGGCCCAATGAGCAGTTCTTC. The chain links TRBV27 to TRBJ2-1; 13 nucleotides line up with TRBD2. This CDR3 is 15 amino acids long. CDR1 MNHEY and CDR2 SMNVEV come from the germline V gene (reference sequence). Losses at the gene ends were 8 bases for V and 6 bases for J; bases not matched to a gene: 7.

The V gene is TRBV7-9, the J gene TRBJ1-1; no definite D call. Germline lookup yields CDR1 SEHNR and CDR2 FQNEAQ (reference sequence). The CDR3 consists of 13 residues. The V and J ends lost 7 bases and 0 bases respectively, with 9 bases between them. The CDR3 sequence is CASIDRVNTEAFF. Here the CDR3 DNA reads TGTGCCAGCATTGATAGGGTGAACACTGAAGCTTTCTTT.

The CDR3 sequence is CASSPPGDVETQYF. The CDR3 DNA follows: TGTGCCAGCAGTCCGCCCGGCGATGTAGAGACCCAGTACTTC. The chain joins TRBV27 to TRBJ2-5; D not certain. The V end lost 5 bases, the J end lost 4 bases, and 14 bases lay between the germline ends. CDR1 is MNHEY, CDR2 SMNVEV, per germline (reference sequence). The CDR3 is 14 residues long.

The chain carries TRBV27 and TRBJ2-1; D might be TRBD2 (6 bases). CDR1 MNHEY and CDR2 SMNVEV come from the germline V gene (reference sequence). V lost 0 bases and J lost 0, with 9 bases in between. The CDR3 is 16 residues long. CDR3 nucleotide sequence: TGTGCCAGCAGTTTATCGGCGGGGAGCTCCTACAATGAGCAGTTCTTC. Translated, it gives CASSLSAGSSYNEQFF.

Comment on this clone: An end of the junction differs from the germline gene, which may be a read error. CDR3 sequence: CAGSLGKGRNGYTF. In nucleotides, the CDR3 is TGTGCCGGCAGCTTGGGAAAGGGGCGAAATGGCTACACCTTC. This rearrangement joins TRBV5-6 to TRBJ1-2; D is perhaps TRBD1 (5 bases). From germline, CDR1 is SGHDT and CDR2 YYEEEE. This CDR3 is 14 amino acids long.

The chain is built from TRBV6-5 and TRBJ2-2, with TRBD1 matching 8 bases. The V gene's germline CDR1 is MNHEY and CDR2 SVGAGI. Losses at the gene ends were 1 base for V and 6 bases for J; bases not matched to a gene: 7. The CDR3 totals 16 residues. CDR3 sequence (DNA): TGTGCCAGCAGTTACTTCCAGGGGGCAGGGGCCGGGGAGCTGTTTTTT. It encodes CASSYFQGAGAGELFF.

CDR3: CASSEAPGGSYEQYF. In DNA, the CDR3 is TGTGCCAGCAGTGAAGCCCCTGGCGGGTCCTACGAGCAGTACTTC. V is TRBV6-1 and J is TRBJ2-7, with D possibly TRBD2 on 5 matching bases. Trimming took 0 bases from V and 1 from J, leaving 10 bases between them. The CDR3 consists of 15 residues. The germline CDR1 and CDR2 sequences are MNHNS and SASEGT.

The V gene is TRBV5-6, the J gene TRBJ2-7; D unclear. Germline lookup yields CDR1 SGHDT and CDR2 YYEEEE. CDR3 size: 12 residues. Trimming removed 5 bases at V and 1 base at J, with 7 bases between. CDR3 in amino acids: CASSSESYEQYF. The CDR3 bases are TGTGCCAGCAGTTCAGAGTCCTACGAGCAGTACTTC.

V and J are TRBV28 and TRBJ1-6; D is uncertain. CDR1 MDHEN and CDR2 SYDVKM come from the germline V gene. The V and J ends lost 3 bases and 8 bases respectively, with 14 bases between them. The CDR3 sequence is 15 residues long. CDR3 nucleotide sequence: TGTGCCAGCAGTTTGGGCGGCAGGCCCGATTCACCCCTCCACTTT. This encodes CASSLGGRPDSPLHF.

V usage is TRBV19 and J usage is TRBJ2-1; 11 nucleotides line up with TRBD2. Germline-derived CDR1 and CDR2 are LNHDA and SQIVND (reference sequence). The junction had 3 bases not matched to a gene; V was cut back by 0 bases and J by 8 bases. The CDR3 covers 15 residues. The CDR3 DNA is TGTGCCAGTAGTATAGAAACTAGCGGGAGCTATGAGCAGTTCTTC. This codes for CASSIETSGSYEQFF.

This chain connects TRBV29-1 to TRBJ2-1; 12 nucleotides line up with TRBD2. This CDR3 has 17 residues. V trimming: 0 bases; J trimming: 3 bases; junction bases outside the gene matches: 6. Germline values: CDR1 SQVTM, CDR2 ANQGSEA. As DNA, the CDR3 is TGCAGCGTTGAAGATCCCGGACTAGCGGGGCGCTACAATGAGCAGTTCTTC. Amino acids: CSVEDPGLAGRYNEQFF.

The rearrangement uses TRBV27 and TRBJ1-1, with D uncertain. This CDR3 has 13 residues. CDR1 MNHEY and CDR2 SMNVEV come from the germline V gene (reference sequence). The V gene lost 3 bases and the J gene lost 0 bases, with 5 bases spanning the gap. CDR3: CASSLTMNTEAFF. CDR3 in DNA: TGTGCCAGCAGTTTGACCATGAACACTGAAGCTTTCTTT.

This sequence joins TRBV7-9 and TRBJ2-3, with a possible D match to TRBD2 (6 bases). V gave up 6 bases and J gave up 4 bases, with 17 bases separating them. The CDR3 consists of 15 residues. The germline gives CDR1 SEHNR, CDR2 FQNEAQ (reference sequence). The CDR3 spells CASRGRLSGADTQYF. In nucleotides, the CDR3 is TGTGCCAGCAGGGGACGTCTATCGGGGGCAGATACGCAGTATTTT.

The genes are TRBV21-1 and TRBJ2-7; the DNA was not used to check the table's D call, TRBD2. TRBV21-1 is flagged as a pseudogene. The CDR3 is 16 residues long. CDR3 region: CASSKGGQRSSYEQYF. The CDR3 DNA follows: TGTGCCAGCAGCAAAGGAGGCCAGCGGAGCTCCTACGAGCAGTACTTC.

V and J are TRBV10-3 and TRBJ2-1; a weak D match, TRBD2 (6 bases). From germline, CDR1 is ENHRY and CDR2 SYGVKD. The CDR3 contains 13 residues. With 3 bases removed from V and 6 bases from J, the gap between germline ends came to 9 bases. The CDR3 DNA reads TGTGCCATCAGTGAAGGAGGGATCAATGAGCAGTTCTTC. Residues: CAISEGGINEQFF.